This TCR beta chain comes out of a study of PD-L1 blockade in urothelial cancer. For the study at large: Males with bladder-origin urothelial cancer made up twenty-five of 29 patients. Samples of blood were analyzed 3 weeks (second dose) and 6 weeks after treatment start.

Trimming pared 8 bases from V and 4 bases from J, leaving 18 bases between. The germline V gene has CDR1 MRHNA and CDR2 SNTAGT. The CDR3 is made up of 14 amino acids. As to time point: pretreatment peripheral blood. Each PCR received spiked synthetic TCR analog templates. Here immunoSEQ multiplex PCR was the method, and the copy in TCRdb shows in-frame clones only, minus some. This sample has about 74,000 clones, with roughly 90% found just once. The input for sequencing was PBMCs, taken around atezolizumab (anti-PD-L1) treatment. This TCR derives from a man aged 70-80 years with urothelial cancer. The chain has TRBV6-4 and TRBJ2-7; a possible D gene is TRBD2 (5 bases). CDR3 residues: CASGRPGSGYEQYF. Written as DNA, the CDR3 is TGTGCCAGCGGCCGCCCGGGGAGCGGATACGAGCAGTACTTC.